This TCR beta chain appears in the sequencing data of a study of shared clonotypes between healthy human individuals. Clones were sequenced by immunoSEQ multiplex PCR, and TCRdb holds only the in-frame ones, with some missing. This table holds about 680,000 clones, about three quarters found once. From germline, CDR1 is MNHEY and CDR2 SMNVEV (reference sequence). The V and J ends lost 8 bases and 8 bases respectively, with 19 bases between them. There are 14 residues in the CDR3. This rearrangement joins TRBV27 to TRBJ1-3; D is unclear. Sequencing was done on a sample of memory CD4+ T cells sorted from blood. Described subset: CD45RA-negative fraction. This receptor was taken from a woman in her thirties in good health. The CDR3 nucleotides read TGTGCCAGCGCCTCACGAAGGGATTCCTACACCATATATTTT. It specifies CASASRRDSYTIYF.